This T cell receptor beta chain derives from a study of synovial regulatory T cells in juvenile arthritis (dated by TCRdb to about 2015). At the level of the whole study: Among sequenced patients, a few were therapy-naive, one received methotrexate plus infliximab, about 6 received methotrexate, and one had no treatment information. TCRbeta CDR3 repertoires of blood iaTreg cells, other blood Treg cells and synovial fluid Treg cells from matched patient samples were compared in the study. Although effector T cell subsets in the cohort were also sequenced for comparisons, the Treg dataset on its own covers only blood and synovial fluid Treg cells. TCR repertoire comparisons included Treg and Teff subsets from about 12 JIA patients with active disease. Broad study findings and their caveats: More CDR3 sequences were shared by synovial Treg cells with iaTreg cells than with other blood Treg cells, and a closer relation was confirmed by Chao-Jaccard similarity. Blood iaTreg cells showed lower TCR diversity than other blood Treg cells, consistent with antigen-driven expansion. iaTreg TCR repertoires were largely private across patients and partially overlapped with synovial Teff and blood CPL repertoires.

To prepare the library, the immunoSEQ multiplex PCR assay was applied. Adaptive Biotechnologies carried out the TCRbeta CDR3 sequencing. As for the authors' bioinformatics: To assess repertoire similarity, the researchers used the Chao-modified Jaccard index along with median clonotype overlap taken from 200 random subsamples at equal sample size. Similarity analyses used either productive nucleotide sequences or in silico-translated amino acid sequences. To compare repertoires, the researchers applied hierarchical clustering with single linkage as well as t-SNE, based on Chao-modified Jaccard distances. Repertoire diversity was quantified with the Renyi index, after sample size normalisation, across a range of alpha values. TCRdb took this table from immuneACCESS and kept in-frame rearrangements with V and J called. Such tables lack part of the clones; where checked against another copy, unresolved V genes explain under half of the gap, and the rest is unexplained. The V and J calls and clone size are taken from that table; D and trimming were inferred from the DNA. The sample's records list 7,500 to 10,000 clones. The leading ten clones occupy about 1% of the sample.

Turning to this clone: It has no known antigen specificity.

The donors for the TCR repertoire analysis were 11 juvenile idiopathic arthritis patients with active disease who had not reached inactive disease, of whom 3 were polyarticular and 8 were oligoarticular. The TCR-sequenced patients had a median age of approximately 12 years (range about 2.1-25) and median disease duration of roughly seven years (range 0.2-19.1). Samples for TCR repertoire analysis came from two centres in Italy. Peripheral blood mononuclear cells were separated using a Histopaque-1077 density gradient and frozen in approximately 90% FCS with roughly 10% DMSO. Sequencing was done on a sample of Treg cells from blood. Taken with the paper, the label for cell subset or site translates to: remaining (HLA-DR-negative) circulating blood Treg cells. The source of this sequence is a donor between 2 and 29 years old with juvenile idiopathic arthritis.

CDR3 sequence: CASSIQTGRGPYEQYF. Recombination joined TRBV7-9 with TRBJ2-7. Spanning cysteine to phenylalanine, the CDR3 consists of 16 amino acids. The record lacks a DNA sequence. CDR1 and CDR2 are drawn from the germline V gene (reference sequence): SEHNR, FQNEAQ. The full variable domain, completed from the reference TRBV7-9 and TRBJ2-7 proteins outside the CDR3, reads DTGVSQNPRHKITKRGQNVTFRCDPISEHNRLYWYRQTLGQGPEFLTYFQNEAQLEKSRLLSDRFSAERPKGSFSTLEIQRTEQGDSAMYLCASSIQTGRGPYEQYFGPGTRLTVT.